This paragraph reports one T cell receptor beta chain. Using immunoSEQ multiplex PCR, the repertoire was profiled, and TCRdb retains in-frame clones only, with some absent. The data show over 110,000 clones, around 90% seen once. The J segment lost 5 bases and the V segment lost 5 bases, leaving 17 bases of the junction unmatched. Per germline, CDR1 MDHEN and CDR2 SYDVKM. This CDR3 has 17 residues. The data stem from a study of T cell responses to AZD1222 COVID-19 vaccine. The specimen was peripheral blood, collected 28 days after the second AZD1222 dose. The chain carries TRBV28 and TRBJ2-5; 7 bases are a match to TRBD2. This TCR was recovered from an adult who received the AZD1222 COVID-19 vaccine. CDR3 sequence reads: CASSLVTSSKMRETQYF. CDR3 in DNA: TGTGCCAGCAGTCTGGTGACTAGCTCCAAAATGAGGGAGACCCAGTACTTC.